The 20 T cell receptor beta chains below all came from one sample that was sequenced in a study of cytomegalovirus exposure and HLA in healthy donors. Researchers ran the PCR with 60 Vbeta and 13 Jbeta primers. The data were produced by immunoSEQ multiplex PCR, yet TCRdb's version contains in-frame clones alone and is incomplete. The sample includes approximately 51,000 clones. Sequenced input: PBMCs. These receptors were obtained from a man aged 40-55 years in good health and CMV-seropositive.

V usage is TRBV2 and J usage is TRBJ2-2; TRBD2 aligns across 8 bases. Trimming took 10 bases from V and 4 from J; bases not matched to a gene: 8. The CDR3 is made up of 14 amino acids. CDR1 SNHLY and CDR2 FYNNEI come from the germline V gene. This CDR3 is CAISPGGATGELFF. In DNA form, the CDR3 reads TGTGCCATATCTCCCGGGGGGGCCACCGGGGAGCTGTTTTTT.

The chain employs TRBV7-2 and TRBJ2-7, with D maybe TRBD1 (6 bases). The germline CDR1 and CDR2 sequences are SGHTA and FQGNSA. This CDR3 comprises 13 residues. V was cut by 3 bases and J by 4 bases, with 10 bases left in between. The CDR3 protein is CASSLAGVYEQYF. CDR3 coding DNA: TGTGCCAGCAGCTTGGCAGGGGTTTACGAGCAGTACTTC. Together with reference TRBV7-2 and TRBJ2-7, the CDR3 gives the full variable domain: GAGVSQSPSNKVTEKGKDVELRCDPISGHTALYWYRQSLGQGLEFLIYFQGNSAPDKSGLPSDRFSAERTGGSVSTLTIQRTQQEDSAVYLCASSLAGVYEQYFGPGTRLTVT.

The V call is TRBV19, the J call TRBJ1-2; a weak D match, TRBD1 (6 bases). Per germline, CDR1 LNHDA and CDR2 SQIVND (reference sequence). This CDR3 contains 17 residues. The germline V and J ends were trimmed by 7 bases and 0 bases, with 21 bases remaining between them. CDR3 protein: CASTISSGAEANYGYTF. DNA of the CDR3: TGTGCCAGTACCATTAGTTCAGGGGCCGAAGCTAACTATGGCTACACCTTC.

The CDR3: CASSVGAYTDTQYF. The DNA for the CDR3 is TGTGCCAGCAGCGTTGGGGCTTACACAGATACGCAGTATTTT. The V and J genes are TRBV7-3 and TRBJ2-3; perhaps TRBD1 as D (5 bases). Germline V gene data show CDR1 as SGHTA and CDR2 as FQGTGA. This CDR3 has 14 residues. Trimming took off 5 bases at V and 2 bases at J, with 11 bases between the two ends.

The J gene is TRBJ2-1, the V gene TRBV11-2; D is perhaps TRBD1 (5 bases). The CDR3 is 13 residues long. Per germline, CDR1 SGHAT and CDR2 FQNNGV. The V and J ends lost 3 bases and 7 bases respectively, with 10 bases between them. The CDR3 DNA sequence: TGTGCCAGCAGCTTCGGCAGGGATAATGAGCAGTTCTTC. It codes for CASSFGRDNEQFF.

This chain connects TRBV28 to TRBJ2-3; TRBD2 matches 8 bases. The length of the CDR3 is 14 residues. Per germline, CDR1 MDHEN and CDR2 SYDVKM. V lost 4 bases and J lost 0; bases outside the gene matches: 0. CDR3 nucleotides: TGTGCCAGCAGTTCTAGCGGGAGCACAGATACGCAGTATTTT. Protein: CASSSSGSTDTQYF.

J is TRBJ1-2 and V is TRBV12-5; possible D gene TRBD1, 5 bases. The CDR3 loop spans 12 amino acids. Trimming removed 9 bases from V and 0 bases from J, with 8 bases in between. Germline V lookup: CDR1 LGHNT, CDR2 FRNRAP. Here the CDR3 reads CASAQANYGYTF. The CDR3 DNA is TGTGCTAGCGCACAGGCTAACTATGGCTACACCTTC.

With respect to this clone: The junction differs from germline at one of its ends, possibly a read error. Within the sample, other DNA sequences also encode this same CDR3. The chain recombines TRBV6-1 with TRBJ2-3; 10 bases match TRBD2. This CDR3 has 15 amino acids. Germline CDR1 MNHNS, CDR2 SASEGT. CDR3 bases: TGCGCCAGCTACCGTGCTAGCGGGAGTCTAGATACGCAGTATTTT. This codes for CASYRASGSLDTQYF.

The chain links TRBV7-8 to TRBJ2-5, with TRBD1 identical over 10 bases. Unmatched junction bases numbered 4, after V lost 5 bases and J lost 4 bases. Germline V gene data show CDR1 as SGHVS and CDR2 as FQNEAQ. There are 14 residues in the CDR3. The CDR3 reads CASSPRDRGETQYF. The CDR3 coding sequence is TGTGCCAGCAGCCCCCGGGACAGGGGAGAGACCCAGTACTTC.

This CDR3 is CASSLVWGGQPQHF. The CDR3 nucleotides are TGTGCCAGCAGCTTAGTATGGGGGGGCCAGCCCCAGCATTTT. The chain has TRBV7-2 and TRBJ1-5; TRBD1 might be the D (6 bases). CDR3 length equals 14 residues. The germline gives CDR1 SGHTA, CDR2 FQGNSA. V was clipped by 1 base and J by 7 bases, with 11 bases between them.

J is TRBJ1-5 and V is TRBV30; TRBD1 matches 7 bases. The trim removed 0 bases at V and 5 bases at J, leaving 4 bases unmatched. Germline values: CDR1 GTSNPN, CDR2 SVGIG (reference sequence). CDR3 length equals 14 residues. CDR3 sequence (DNA): TGTGCCTGGAGTGTCTCAGGGGGACATCAGCCCCAGCATTTT. This gives the protein CAWSVSGGHQPQHF.

The chain has TRBV11-2 and TRBJ2-7; TRBD2 is a possible D gene (5 bases). The germline V gene has CDR1 SGHAT and CDR2 FQNNGV. The CDR3 has 13 residues. V was shortened by 5 bases and J by 2 bases, with 10 bases between the two germline ends. The CDR3 coding sequence is TGTGCCAGCAGCCTGGGAGCGGCCTACGAGCAGTACTTC. As protein: CASSLGAAYEQYF.

The chain couples TRBV28 to TRBJ2-1, with 7 positions matching TRBD2. The CDR3 is made up of 15 amino acids. Germline V gene sequence: CDR1 MDHEN, CDR2 SYDVKM. J lost 5 bases, V lost 7 bases, and 11 bases had no gene match. CDR3: CASTLGAGVNNEQFF. In DNA, the CDR3 is TGTGCCAGCACCCTTGGGGCGGGAGTGAACAATGAGCAGTTCTTC.

The J gene is TRBJ1-3, the V gene TRBV19; D is perhaps TRBD1 (6 bases). The germline CDR1 and CDR2 sequences are LNHDA and SQIVND (reference sequence). Trimming pared 9 bases from V and 0 bases from J, leaving 9 bases between. This CDR3 is 13 amino acids long. DNA of the CDR3: TGTGCCAGGCCCAGGGGCTCTGGAAACACCATATATTTT. It encodes CARPRGSGNTIYF.

Worth noting for this clone: The sample holds other DNA sequences that translate to the same CDR3. J is TRBJ2-3 and V is TRBV4-3, with 11 nucleotides matching TRBD2. Unmatched junction bases numbered 0, after V lost 3 bases and J lost 1 base. Germline values: CDR1 LGHNA, CDR2 YSLEER. The CDR3 extends over 15 amino acids. The CDR3 coding sequence is TGCGCCAGCAGCCAGACTAGCGGGGGCACAGATACGCAGTATTTT. This sequence encodes CASSQTSGGTDTQYF.

The chain couples TRBV7-2 to TRBJ2-5; no firm D call. The V gene lost 1 base and the J gene lost 2 bases, with 8 bases spanning the gap. The CDR3 sequence is 14 residues long. From germline, CDR1 is SGHTA and CDR2 FQGNSA. The CDR3 DNA sequence: TGTGCCAGCAGCTTAGTGGCACGACAAGAGACCCAGTACTTC. Translation: CASSLVARQETQYF.

This chain connects TRBV4-2 to TRBJ2-7, with D possibly matching TRBD1 (8 bases). CDR1 and CDR2 from the germline V gene are LGHNA and YNFKEQ. V lost 0 bases, J lost 4 bases, and 10 bases lay in between. CDR3 size: 14 residues. In nucleotides, the CDR3 is TGTGCCAGCAGCCAAGAACAGGGGGGGTACGAGCAGTACTTC. It codes for CASSQEQGGYEQYF.

The V and J genes are TRBV9 and TRBJ2-1, with 8 bases fitting TRBD1. The junction had 0 bases not matched to a gene; V was cut back by 4 bases and J by 9 bases. From germline, CDR1 is SGDLS and CDR2 YYNGEE. The CDR3 length is 11 residues. DNA for the CDR3: TGTGCCAGCAGCCAGGGGGCTGAGCAGTTCTTC. As protein: CASSQGAEQFF. The full variable domain, its missing parts supplied by reference TRBV9 and TRBJ2-1, is DSGVTQTPKHLITATGQRVTLRCSPRSGDLSVYWYQQSLDQGLQFLIQYYNGEERAKGNILERFSAQQFPDLHSELNLSSLELGDSALYFCASSQGAEQFFGPGTRLTVL.

The rearrangement uses TRBV6-6 and TRBJ1-2; tentatively, D is TRBD1 (6 bases). V gave up 6 bases and J gave up 8 bases, with 19 bases separating them. Germline values: CDR1 MNHNY, CDR2 SVGAGI (reference sequence). This CDR3 is 14 amino acids long. CDR3 sequence (DNA): TGTGCCAGCAGACCACTACAGGGTTTAGGGGGCTACACCTTC. Encoded protein: CASRPLQGLGGYTF.

The chain couples TRBV6-1 to TRBJ1-3; possible D gene TRBD1, 6 bases. CDR1 is MNHNS and CDR2 is SASEGT in the germline V gene. This CDR3 is 16 amino acids long. The V end lost 0 bases, the J end lost 8 bases, and 17 bases lay between the germline ends. Here the CDR3 reads CASSEAGFQGRDTIYF. As DNA, the CDR3 is TGTGCCAGCAGTGAAGCCGGATTTCAGGGGAGGGACACCATATATTTT.